The 30 T cell receptor beta chains presented below share a single source sample, sequenced in a study of tumor-infiltrating lymphocytes in primary liver carcinoma. The roughly 18-32 mg bulk tissue piece was not sorted before simultaneous RNA and DNA extraction. Synthesis of TCR beta cDNA was carried out from 500 ng total RNA with a constant-region primer. Employing slightly modified ARM-PCR, three nested multiplex PCR rounds were run, and these gave rise to the TCR beta libraries. The first two PCR rounds used TRBV1-TRBV30 forward primers with a C-beta reverse primer, approximately 11 cycles each. A single record per CDR3 protein comes from TCRdb applying MiXCR to the multiplex PCR reads. Of 110,000 or so distinct CDR3 sequences in the sample, around 84% were seen once. The sample comprised liver tumor tissue from sampling region 3. Described subset: tumor region T3, left-lateral pole. These receptors came from a man in his forties or fifties with primary liver carcinoma and hepatitis B virus infection.

Points on this clonotype: A read error may produce the germline difference seen at one junction end. The CDR3 sequence: CANSFPGTSGSRNIQYF. In DNA form, the CDR3 reads TGTGCCAACAGCTTTCCCGGGACTAGCGGATCCAGAAACATTCAGTACTTC. The gene calls are TRBV11-1 and TRBJ2-4; 11 bases align to TRBD2. The CDR3 length is 17 residues. CDR1 is SGHAT and CDR2 is FQDESV in the germline V gene (reference sequence).

The V gene is TRBV7-8, the J gene TRBJ2-1; 16 bases match TRBD2. The CDR3 loop spans 20 amino acids. Per germline, CDR1 SGHVS and CDR2 FQNEAQ. The ends lost 11 bases at V and 4 bases at J; junction bases unmatched: 20. The DNA of the CDR3 is TGTGCCTGTAGCTCCCGAGGGTCGGGACTAGCGGGGGGGGCTTACAATGAGCAGTTCTTC. Translation: CACSSRGSGLAGGAYNEQFF.

A remark on this clonotype: A much bigger clone sits one base away, suggesting this may be a read error. The rearrangement joins TRBV28 to TRBJ2-6; 7 nucleotides align to TRBD1. This CDR3 has 17 residues. Trimming at V came to 5 bases and at J to 5 bases, leaving 12 bases not matched to a gene. Germline CDR1 reads MDHEN; CDR2 reads SYDVKM. CDR3 region: CASSLRDSSLWANVLTF. DNA for the CDR3: TGTGCCAGCAGTCTTAGGGACAGTTCTCTATGGGCCAACGTCCTGACTTTC.

Concerning this clonotype: The junction departs from germline at one end; a sequencing error may be responsible. This rearrangement joins TRBV5-5 to TRBJ2-5; TRBD1 might be the D (6 bases). The CDR3 is made up of 13 amino acids. Germline CDR1 and CDR2: SGHKS and YYEKEE (reference sequence). This CDR3 is CANSRGQQETQYF. The CDR3, as DNA: TGTGCCAACAGCCGAGGACAGCAAGAGACTCAGTACTTC.

The chain couples TRBV5-6 to TRBJ2-7, with D possibly TRBD2 on 6 matching bases. This CDR3 comprises 16 residues. Germline V gene sequence: CDR1 SGHDT, CDR2 YYEEEE. For the CDR3, the DNA is TGTGTCAGTAGCTTGTCGGGGGTAGCTAGCACCTACGAGCAGTACTTC. Its translation is CVSSLSGVASTYEQYF.

With respect to this clonotype: This CDR3 is missing its conserved last phenylalanine or tryptophan, likely due to a read error. The chain is built from TRBV29-1 and TRBJ2-4; D might be TRBD1 (6 bases). The germline gives CDR1 SQVTM, CDR2 ANQGSEA. This CDR3 spans 15 amino acids. CDR3 nucleotides: TGCAGTGTTGTCGTAGGAGGCAGGGGCAAAAACATTCAGTACTCC. Protein product: CSVVVGGRGKNIQYS.

Regarding this clonotype: Germline and junction disagree at one end, which may indicate a read error. The rearrangement links TRBV4-2 to TRBJ2-1; D tentatively reads TRBD1 or TRBD2 (5 bases each). This CDR3 comprises 17 residues. Germline CDR1 reads LGHNA; CDR2 reads YNFKEQ. The CDR3 protein is CVSSQDWDARVGNEQFF. As DNA, the CDR3 is TGTGTCAGCAGCCAAGATTGGGACGCTAGAGTGGGCAATGAGCAGTTCTTC.

On this clonotype itself: Because the CDR3 is missing its conserved closing phenylalanine or tryptophan, this is likely a read error. The chain is built from TRBV29-1 and TRBJ2-5, with 7 bases fitting TRBD1. The CDR3 runs 15 residues. CDR1 is SQVTM, CDR2 ANQGSEA, per germline. The CDR3 nucleotides read TGCAGCGTTGAAGCGGCCAGGGGGAGAGCAGAGACGCAGTACCTC. As protein: CSVEAARGRAETQYL.

Only one count was recorded for this clonotype. The conserved closing phenylalanine or tryptophan is absent in this CDR3, likely reflecting a read error. The V gene is TRBV6-6, the J gene TRBJ1-1; 8 nucleotides align to TRBD1. Looked up from germline, CDR1 is MNHNY and CDR2 is SVGAGI (reference sequence). The CDR3 covers 13 residues. CDR3 loop: CVSSTGGTTGAFL. The CDR3 DNA sequence: TGTGTCAGCAGCACAGGGGGGACTACTGGAGCTTTCTTA.

This chain uses TRBV6-2 or TRBV6-3 with TRBJ2-7, with D unresolved. Germline V gene data show CDR1 as MNHEY and CDR2 as SVGEGT. This CDR3 spans 13 amino acids. CDR3 sequence (DNA): TGTACCACCAGTTACGAGGTGCCCTACGAGCAGTACTTC. This codes for CTTSYEVPYEQYF.

Comments on this clonotype: The conserved final phenylalanine or tryptophan is absent from the CDR3, which likely points to a read error. This sequence joins TRBV29-1 and TRBJ2-5; TRBD1 is a possible D gene (5 bases). CDR1 is SQVTM, CDR2 ANQGSEA, per germline. The CDR3 sequence is 13 residues long. For the CDR3, the DNA is TGCAGCGTGGCAGGGTTGGGCCAAGGGACCCAGTACTCC. Its translation: CSVAGLGQGTQYS.

V usage is TRBV7-9 and J usage is TRBJ2-7, with a weak D call TRBD1 (6 bases). The CDR3 loop spans 15 amino acids. Germline assignment: CDR1 SEHNR and CDR2 FQNEAQ (reference sequence). Trimming removed 1 base at V and 13 bases at J, with 23 bases between. The DNA for the CDR3 is TGTGCCAGCAGCTTAGTGACAGGCGGTACCTACGAGTATTACTTC. Amino acid sequence: CASSLVTGGTYEYYF.

This clonotype has ten or more counts. The V call is TRBV5-1, the J call TRBJ2-7, with TRBD1 identical over 7 bases. J was trimmed by 6 bases and V by 0 bases; bases with no gene match: 6. Germline CDR1 is SGHRS and CDR2 is YFSETQ. This CDR3 has 14 amino acids. DNA for the CDR3: TGCGCCAGCAGCTTGGCAGGGGGTGAATCCGAGCAGTACTTC. Translating it yields CASSLAGGESEQYF. The variable domain in full, completed from reference TRBV5-1 and TRBJ2-7, reads KAGVTQTPRYLIKTRGQQVTLSCSPISGHRSVSWYQQTPGQGLQFLFEYFSETQRNKGNFPGRFSGRQFSNSRSEMNVSTLELGDSALYLCASSLAGGESEQYFGPGTRLTVT.

About this clonotype: At one end the junction does not follow the germline gene, possibly because of a read error. The genes are TRBV6-1 and TRBJ2-1; 12 bases agree with TRBD2. The CDR3 runs 16 residues. The germline gives CDR1 MNHNS, CDR2 SASEGT. This CDR3 reads CASSTLTSGRSYEQFF. The CDR3 DNA sequence: TGTGCCAGCAGTACCTTGACTAGCGGGAGAAGCTATGAACAGTTCTTC.

Regarding this clonotype: One end of the junction varies from germline; a read error may be responsible. This chain links TRBV5-4 with TRBJ1-2; 9 nucleotides align to TRBD1. Germline loops: CDR1 SGHNT, CDR2 YYREEE (reference sequence). The CDR3 is 16 residues long. The CDR3 DNA is TGTGCCATCAGCGGCGCCCACTCCGGGACAGGGTATGGCCACACCTTC. This translates into CAISGAHSGTGYGHTF.

A remark on this clonotype: A read error may produce the germline difference seen at one junction end. The chain has TRBV20-1 and TRBJ2-7; D may be TRBD2 (5 bases). CDR1 and CDR2 from the germline V gene are DFQATT and SNEGSKA (reference sequence). The length of the CDR3 is 15 residues. DNA of the CDR3: TGCAGTGCTAGTGTCCGGGGTGGGATTTCCTACGGGCAGTACTTC. This codes for CSASVRGGISYGQYF.

On this clonotype: Its ends do not fully match the called genes, so a read error is possible. The rearrangement uses TRBV24-1 and TRBJ2-1; 10 bases match TRBD2. CDR3 size: 16 residues. The germline gives CDR1 KGHDR, CDR2 SFDVKD. CDR3 sequence reads: CATSDSGTSDFNEQFF. For the CDR3, the DNA is TGTGCCACCAGTGATTCTGGGACTAGCGACTTTAATGAGCAATTCTTC.

The chain uses TRBV12-3 or TRBV12-4 and TRBJ1-5, with a weak D call TRBD1 (5 bases). The CDR3 loop spans 15 amino acids. The V end was cut by 7 bases, the J end by 14 bases, with 27 bases between. The CDR3 DNA sequence: TGTGCCAGCACGCGGGGCACCGCGATAAATCATCCCAAGCATTTT. This translates into CASTRGTAINHPKHF.

As concerns this clonotype: Its ends do not fully match the called genes, so a read error is possible. CDR3 amino acids: CSFDGGAGITDTQYF. The CDR3 DNA reads as TGCAGCTTTGATGGCGGGGCCGGTATCACAGATACGCAGTATTTT. V usage is TRBV29-1 and J usage is TRBJ2-3; D is perhaps TRBD2 (6 bases). CDR3 length equals 15 residues. CDR1 is SQVTM, CDR2 ANQGSEA, per germline.

The chain joins TRBV7-8 to TRBJ2-1; tentative D call: TRBD2 (5 bases). Trimming removed 6 bases from V and 7 bases from J, with 16 bases in between. This CDR3 has 14 residues. CDR1 is SGHVS and CDR2 is FQNEAQ in the germline V gene. CDR3 sequence: CASSLAGRGNEQFF. As DNA, the CDR3 is TGTGCCAGCAGTCTAGCCGGCCGCGGGAATGAGCAGTTCTTC.

This clonotype appeared a few times. A much bigger clone sits one base away, suggesting this may be a read error. The rearrangement links TRBV6-4 to TRBJ1-1, with 7 bases matching TRBD1. Germline CDR1 reads MRHNA; CDR2 reads SNTAGT. The CDR3 is 15 amino acids. This CDR3 reads CTSRAQGIMNTEAFF. CDR3 sequence (DNA): TGTACCAGCAGGGCACAGGGGATCATGAACACTGAAGCTTTCTTT.

Notes on this clonotype: One end of the junction does not line up with germline, which may come from a read error. V gene TRBV10-3 combines with J gene TRBJ2-7; D gene ambiguous. From germline, CDR1 is ENHRY and CDR2 SYGVKD. The CDR3 is made up of 18 amino acids. CDR3 coding DNA: TGTGCCATCAGTGAGTCGGTCCAGCCGGTCCCTAGAGCCTACAAGCAGTACTTC. Its translation: CAISESVQPVPRAYKQYF.

A word on this clonotype: With a much larger clone just one base away, this may be a read error. CDR3 region: CASSLGQIGTQYF. The DNA of the CDR3 is TGTGCCAGCAGCTTAGGCCAAATTGGGACCCAGTACTTC. The chain links TRBV7-3 to TRBJ2-5; no clear D gene. Trimming removed 2 bases at V and 7 bases at J, with 11 bases between. Germline V gene lookup returns CDR1 SGHTA and CDR2 FQGTGA. The CDR3 loop spans 13 amino acids.

This chain links TRBV6-2 or TRBV6-3 with TRBJ2-3; weak D call: TRBD1 (5 bases). V shed 1 base and J shed 12 bases, with 20 bases lying between them. This CDR3 has 15 amino acids. Germline values: CDR1 MNHEY, CDR2 SVGEGT. In DNA form, the CDR3 reads TGTGCCAGCAGTTACTTGTTGCAGGGCACAGATAACCAGTATTTT. Protein product: CASSYLLQGTDNQYF.

On this clonotype: One end of the junction is discordant with germline, which a read error may explain. The CDR3 DNA is TGTGCCACCAGTGATGTGACATCTGGGGCCAACGTCATGACTTTC. Translating it yields CATSDVTSGANVMTF. The chain is built from TRBV24-1 and TRBJ2-6; tentative D call: TRBD1 (5 bases). CDR1 KGHDR and CDR2 SFDVKD come from the germline V gene. CDR3 size: 15 residues.

This clonotype was detected only once. V usage is TRBV12-3 or TRBV12-4 and J usage is TRBJ2-1, with 9 nucleotides matching TRBD2. CDR3 length: 15 amino acids. V shed 7 bases and J 8 bases; nucleotides not matched to a gene: 12. CDR3 in amino acids: CASKGGLAGLYEQFF. CDR3 sequence (DNA): TGTGCCAGCAAAGGGGGACTAGCAGGGCTTTATGAGCAGTTCTTC.

For this clonotype: Relative to the germline gene, one junction end is altered; a read error may explain this. This chain uses TRBV5-1 with TRBJ2-5; D ambiguous. The CDR3 has 12 amino acids. Germline V gene data show CDR1 as SGHRS and CDR2 as YFSETQ. The CDR3 bases are TGTGCCAGCAGCTGCGACCAAGAGACCCAGTACTTC. This sequence encodes CASSCDQETQYF.

Regarding this clonotype: One end of the junction fails to match germline, which may point to a read error. This chain uses TRBV4-1 with TRBJ2-7; D is uncertain. Looked up from germline, CDR1 is MGHRA and CDR2 is YSYEKL. The CDR3 has 15 amino acids. This CDR3 is CARSRPDSLSYEQYF. The CDR3 coding sequence is TGTGCCAGAAGTCGACCCGACTCCCTCTCCTACGAGCAATACTTC.

This clonotype showed up just a few times. The chain links TRBV29-1 to TRBJ2-3; 10 nucleotides agree with TRBD1. The trim removed 5 bases at V and 13 bases at J, leaving 15 bases unmatched. Looked up from germline, CDR1 is SQVTM and CDR2 is ANQGSEA. The CDR3 has 14 amino acids. The DNA for the CDR3 is TGCAGCGTTTCCGGGACAGGGGCGTCTGATACAGAGTATTTT. It encodes CSVSGTGASDTEYF.

As to this clonotype: A read error may account for a junction end that differs from germline. The chain carries TRBV30 and TRBJ2-6, with a possible D match to TRBD1 (5 bases). CDR1 and CDR2 from the germline V gene are GTSNPN and SVGIG (reference sequence). CDR3 length: 15 residues. The CDR3 loop reads CACPDGSSGASVLIF. The CDR3 DNA is TGTGCCTGCCCGGACGGTAGCTCTGGGGCCAGCGTCCTGATTTTC. The complete variable domain, with remaining parts taken from reference TRBV30 and TRBJ2-6, reads SQTIHQWPATLVQPVGSPLSLECTVEGTSNPNLYWYRQAAGRGLQLLFYSVGIGQISSEVPQNLSASRPQDRQFILSSKKLLLSDSGFYLCACPDGSSGASVLIFGAGSRLTVL.